This T cell receptor beta chain was recovered during a study of human T cells and chemical hapten exposure. In the original analysis: Sequenced samples showed a median of 95,638 TCRs each, with counts running from roughly 23,000 to 700,000. One entry per CDR3 protein results from TCRdb running MiXCR on the RACE reads. The V and J calls were determined by TCRdb, not by the authors. The sample has 35,000 to 55,000 distinct CDR3 sequences; about 3.7% are singletons. The time point: healthy volunteer bleed at 6 weeks. The authors' total RNA extraction used unfractionated whole blood. Looked up from germline, CDR1 is KGHSY and CDR2 is FQNENV. Trimming stripped 2 bases from V and 2 bases from J, with 10 bases between. This CDR3 is built from 15 residues. This clonotype was counted many times.

This sequence was found in a human donor in good health. Some clones in this sample may be carry-over from other donors' samples. The sequenced sample consisted of whole blood. The V gene is TRBV16, the J gene TRBJ1-5; no definite D call. CDR3 region: CASSQESSGNQPQHF. The CDR3 nucleotides read TGTGCCAGCAGCCAAGAGTCTTCAGGCAATCAGCCCCAGCATTTT.